The 32 T cell receptor beta chains given below trace back to one sample, sequenced in a study of T-cell memory formation after mild COVID-19. TCRdb analysed the 5' RACE reads with MiXCR anew, one entry per CDR3 protein. Among more than 450,000 distinct CDR3 sequences, around 17% were seen once, and the ten largest hold about 12%. Input material: PBMCs or a T cell subset sorted from them (not recorded which). The receptors shown here come from an adult woman who had mild COVID-19 (a few samples of this study predate the infection). Cell type and time point are not known.

This clonotype was seen more than once but under ten times. This sequence joins TRBV5-1 and TRBJ2-5; tentatively, D is TRBD1 (6 bases). V was cut by 3 bases and J by 5 bases, with 14 bases left in between. The CDR3 is 14 residues long. Per the germline V gene, CDR1 is SGHRS and CDR2 is YFSETQ. The CDR3 DNA reads TGCGCCAGCAGCTCAACAGGGTCCCCGGAGACCCAGTACTTC. Encoded protein: CASSSTGSPETQYF.

This clonotype has a handful of counts. The rearrangement links TRBV11-2 to TRBJ2-1; D gene unclear. Germline loops: CDR1 SGHAT, CDR2 FQNNGV. V was shortened by 5 bases and J by 8 bases, with 19 bases between the two germline ends. The CDR3 sequence is 15 residues long. CDR3 DNA: TGTGCCAGCAGCAGCCGGGCTTTAGGTGTGGATGAGCAGTTCTTC. This gives the protein CASSSRALGVDEQFF.

The chain combines TRBV6-1 with TRBJ1-6; the D is unclear. From germline, CDR1 is MNHNS and CDR2 SASEGT. The CDR3 length is 14 residues. The V gene lost 6 bases and the J gene lost 9 bases, with 15 bases spanning the gap. CDR3 sequence: CASSLQARGSPLHF. The CDR3 DNA is TGTGCCAGCAGCCTCCAGGCTCGAGGTTCACCCCTCCACTTT.

The chain carries TRBV11-2 and TRBJ2-5; 8 bases match TRBD2. V lost 2 bases and J lost 4; bases outside the gene matches: 9. Per the germline V gene, CDR1 is SGHAT and CDR2 is FQNNGV. The CDR3 length is 16 residues. The CDR3 sequence: CASSLRGGTLIETQYF. CDR3 nucleotide sequence: TGTGCCAGCAGCTTACGGGGGGGGACGTTGATAGAGACCCAGTACTTC.

J is TRBJ1-2 and V is TRBV7-9; TRBD1 might be the D (5 bases). Germline V CDR1 and CDR2: SEHNR, FQNEAQ (reference sequence). The CDR3 length is 15 residues. V lost 0 bases, J lost 4 bases, and 12 bases lay in between. CDR3 sequence: CASSLAYQGSYGYTF. CDR3 DNA: TGTGCCAGCAGCTTAGCCTATCAGGGCTCCTATGGCTACACCTTC.

The chain combines TRBV11-2 with TRBJ2-3; D is ambiguous. The CDR3 length is 16 residues. Germline CDR1 is SGHAT and CDR2 is FQNNGV. V gave up 4 bases and J gave up 0 bases, with 14 bases separating them. The chain's CDR3 is CASSYTRNPSTDTQYF. In DNA, the CDR3 is TGTGCCAGCAGCTACACTCGAAACCCTAGCACAGATACGCAGTATTTT.

This clonotype was recorded a few times. The CDR3 DNA is TGTGCCAGCTCAACGGGGGCTGCAGATACGCAGTATTTT. This encodes CASSTGAADTQYF. This chain uses TRBV18 with TRBJ2-3; D is possibly TRBD1 or TRBD2 (6 bases each). This CDR3 has 13 residues. The V end lost 5 bases, the J end lost 4 bases, and 10 bases lay between the germline ends. Germline loops: CDR1 KGHSH, CDR2 LQKENI.

This clonotype occurred a few times. This rearrangement joins TRBV23-1 to TRBJ2-4, with 10 bases matching TRBD1. TRBV23-1 is reported as an ORF; its role is uncertain. V lost 3 bases, J lost 0 bases, and 11 bases stayed unmatched. The CDR3 loop spans 19 amino acids. The CDR3 DNA sequence: TGCGCCAGCAGTCATCCCGGGACAGGGGTTACGGTAGCCAAAAACATTCAGTACTTC. Protein sequence: CASSHPGTGVTVAKNIQYF.

In this sample, this clonotype turned up a few times. This chain joins TRBV6-2 or TRBV6-3 and TRBJ2-1, with 9 positions matching TRBD2. Trimming cost V 4 bases and J 8 bases; bases outside gene matches: 12. CDR3 length equals 16 residues. CDR1 and CDR2 (germline): MNHEY, SVGEGT. CDR3 sequence (DNA): TGTGCCAGCAGTTCCTCCGTAATAGCGGGAGAGGATGAGCAGTTCTTC. Translated, it gives CASSSSVIAGEDEQFF.

The rearrangement joins TRBV20-1 to TRBJ1-1; maybe TRBD1 (5 bases). Germline V CDR1 and CDR2: DFQATT, SNEGSKA (reference sequence). V dropped 0 bases and J dropped 5 bases, with 13 bases sitting between them. This CDR3 is built from 14 residues. The CDR3 region is CSAREAGQATEAFF. Written as DNA, the CDR3 is TGCAGTGCTAGAGAGGCGGGGCAGGCGACTGAAGCTTTCTTT.

The chain joins TRBV2 to TRBJ2-1, with TRBD2 matching 7 bases. The CDR3 extends over 15 amino acids. V lost 3 bases to trimming and J lost 3 bases; unmatched junction nucleotides: 5. The germline V gene has CDR1 SNHLY and CDR2 FYNNEI. DNA of the CDR3: TGTGCCAGCAGTGAGTCAGCGGGGAGCTACAATGAGCAGTTCTTC. Amino acid sequence: CASSESAGSYNEQFF. Filled out from reference TRBV2 and TRBJ2-1, the complete variable domain reads EPEVTQTPSHQVTQMGQEVILRCVPISNHLYFYWYRQILGQKVEFLVSFYNNEISEKSEIFDDQFSVERPDGSNFTLKIRSTKLEDSAMYFCASSESAGSYNEQFFGPGTRLTVL.

This clonotype was counted between two and nine times. The CDR3 spells CASSSLDTGQSGYTF. The DNA for the CDR3 is TGTGCCAGCAGCAGCTTGGACACGGGACAGTCCGGCTACACCTTC. V usage is TRBV7-8 and J usage is TRBJ1-2; TRBD1 matches at 7 bases. V lost 5 bases, J lost 8 bases, and 14 bases stayed unmatched. CDR1 SGHVS and CDR2 FQNEAQ come from the germline V gene. The CDR3 is 15 residues long. Full variable domain (missing parts from reference TRBV7-8 and TRBJ1-2): GAGVSQSPRYKVAKRGQDVALRCDPISGHVSLFWYQQALGQGPEFLTYFQNEAQLDKSGLPSDRFFAERPEGSVSTLKIQRTQQEDSAVYLCASSSLDTGQSGYTFGSGTRLTVV.

This chain uses TRBV5-5 with TRBJ2-3; D is uncertain. The CDR3 loop spans 12 amino acids. The germline V gene has CDR1 SGHKS and CDR2 YYEKEE (reference sequence). Between the trimmed V and J ends, which lost 0 bases and 6 bases, there was a span of 5 bases. The CDR3 DNA reads TGTGCCAGCAGCTTGGATGTGGATACGCAGTATTTT. Translation: CASSLDVDTQYF.

This clonotype showed up just a few times. The J gene is TRBJ2-5, the V gene TRBV12-3 or TRBV12-4; a possible D gene is TRBD1 (5 bases). CDR3 size: 14 residues. V lost 5 bases, J lost 1 base, and 11 bases lay in between. CDR3: CASSPRVPQETQYF. The CDR3 nucleotides are TGTGCCAGCAGTCCCAGGGTACCCCAAGAGACCCAGTACTTC.

This clonotype was counted between two and nine times. The rearrangement uses TRBV2 and TRBJ1-1, with D hard to call. The length of the CDR3 is 13 residues. Trimming stripped 7 bases from V and 1 base from J, with 10 bases between. Germline V CDR1 and CDR2: SNHLY, FYNNEI. The CDR3 bases are TGTGCCAGCACCGGGTCGGAGAACACTGAAGCTTTCTTT. Encoded protein: CASTGSENTEAFF.

The rearrangement uses TRBV4-1 and TRBJ2-1, with 12 bases identical to TRBD2. The CDR3 is 16 amino acids. Germline CDR1 is MGHRA and CDR2 is YSYEKL. J lost 8 bases, V lost 0 bases, and 5 bases had no gene match. The CDR3 loop reads CASSQDLLAGGDEQFF. CDR3 coding DNA: TGCGCCAGCAGCCAAGATCTTCTAGCGGGGGGGGATGAGCAGTTCTTC.

This chain links TRBV5-1 with TRBJ1-1; 9 bases are shared with TRBD1. Germline CDR1 SGHRS, CDR2 YFSETQ. The V and J ends lost 4 bases and 10 bases, in that order; junction bases with no gene match: 8. The CDR3 covers 13 residues. The CDR3 region is CASSTGQGPGAFF. The CDR3 DNA reads as TGCGCCAGCAGCACCGGACAGGGGCCTGGAGCTTTCTTT.

This clonotype was observed many times. The V and J genes are TRBV27 and TRBJ2-2, with D unclear. Trimming pared 0 bases from V and 8 bases from J, leaving 7 bases between. CDR3 length: 13 amino acids. Germline V gene data show CDR1 as MNHEY and CDR2 as SMNVEV (reference sequence). This chain's CDR3 is CASSLSPRGELFF. CDR3 sequence (DNA): TGTGCCAGCAGTTTATCACCCAGGGGGGAGCTGTTTTTT.

This clonotype has a handful of counts. This chain connects TRBV20-1 to TRBJ1-2; D is unresolved. Germline CDR1 DFQATT, CDR2 SNEGSKA (reference sequence). This CDR3 comprises 10 residues. The V end lost 5 bases, the J end lost 2 bases, and 3 bases lay between the germline ends. The CDR3: CSAGNYGYTF. The CDR3 nucleotides are TGCAGTGCTGGCAACTATGGCTACACCTTC.

The CDR3 coding sequence is TGTGCCAGCAGCTTCCCTAGCGGGTTCTACGAGCAGTACTTC. It translates to CASSFPSGFYEQYF. The chain joins TRBV7-9 to TRBJ2-7, with TRBD2 matching 8 bases. The germline V gene has CDR1 SEHNR and CDR2 FQNEAQ (reference sequence). The CDR3 is 14 residues long. V lost 3 bases to trimming and J lost 3 bases; unmatched junction nucleotides: 4.

This clonotype was found a few times. This chain connects TRBV5-6 to TRBJ2-5; a weak D match, TRBD1 (5 bases). This CDR3 region has 14 residues. Deletions cut 2 bases from V and 5 bases from J, with 13 bases between. Germline-derived CDR1 and CDR2 are SGHDT and YYEEEE. In DNA form, the CDR3 reads TGTGCCAGCAGCTTACAACAGCAGGGTGAGACCCAGTACTTC. Translation gives CASSLQQQGETQYF.

By proportion, this clonotype is large. The chain joins TRBV15 to TRBJ2-3; D remains unclear. The CDR3 has 13 amino acids. V shed 0 bases and J shed 5 bases, with 6 bases lying between them. Germline V gene data show CDR1 as LNHNV and CDR2 as YYDKDF (reference sequence). The DNA for the CDR3 is TGTGCCACCAGCAGAGATAGGGTAGATACGCAGTATTTT. Encoded protein: CATSRDRVDTQYF.

This clonotype has more than one count but fewer than ten. The V call is TRBV5-1, the J call TRBJ2-2, with 7 bases matching TRBD1. The CDR3 is 15 residues long. V gave up 0 bases and J gave up 6 bases; unmatched junction bases: 5. Germline CDR1 reads SGHRS; CDR2 reads YFSETQ. The CDR3 nucleotides read TGCGCCAGCAGCTTGGGGACAGGTTGGGCCGGGGAGCTGTTTTTT. It translates to CASSLGTGWAGELFF. The full variable domain, rest sourced from reference TRBV5-1 and TRBJ2-2, is KAGVTQTPRYLIKTRGQQVTLSCSPISGHRSVSWYQQTPGQGLQFLFEYFSETQRNKGNFPGRFSGRQFSNSRSEMNVSTLELGDSALYLCASSLGTGWAGELFFGEGSRLTVL.

The gene calls are TRBV20-1 and TRBJ2-7, with TRBD2 identical over 12 bases. V lost 5 bases to trimming and J lost 3 bases; unmatched junction nucleotides: 2. Germline lookup yields CDR1 DFQATT and CDR2 SNEGSKA (reference sequence). The CDR3 consists of 13 residues. In DNA form, the CDR3 reads TGCAGTGCTGGACTAGCGGGGATCTACGAGCAGTACTTC. Amino acid sequence: CSAGLAGIYEQYF.

The rearrangement uses TRBV29-1 and TRBJ2-7; D possibly corresponds to TRBD1 (6 bases). The CDR3 is 16 residues long. The V gene's germline CDR1 is SQVTM and CDR2 ANQGSEA. CDR3 amino acids: CTWLRPRGQYPYEQYF. The CDR3 DNA reads TGCACCTGGCTACGGCCCAGGGGCCAATACCCCTACGAGCAGTACTTC.

The CDR3 region has the DNA TGCAGCGTCGCCGCAGGGAGATCGGCTACGCAGTATTTT. Amino acid sequence: CSVAAGRSATQYF. This chain joins TRBV29-1 and TRBJ2-3, with D possibly called TRBD1 or TRBD2 (5 bases each). This CDR3 has 13 amino acids. The germline gives CDR1 SQVTM, CDR2 ANQGSEA. Trimming removed 6 bases at V and 8 bases at J, with 18 bases between.

This rearrangement joins TRBV9 to TRBJ1-1; TRBD1 is a possible D gene (5 bases). CDR1 and CDR2 from the germline V gene are SGDLS and YYNGEE. There are 14 residues in the CDR3. V was clipped by 4 bases and J by 11 bases, with 21 bases between them. Written as DNA, the CDR3 is TGTGCCAGCAGCTCCCACGATATAGCGCGGGACGCTTTCTTT. It is translated as CASSSHDIARDAFF. The whole variable domain, filled in from reference TRBV9 and TRBJ1-1, reads DSGVTQTPKHLITATGQRVTLRCSPRSGDLSVYWYQQSLDQGLQFLIQYYNGEERAKGNILERFSAQQFPDLHSELNLSSLELGDSALYFCASSSHDIARDAFFGQGTRLTVV.

The chain is built from TRBV6-1 and TRBJ2-1; 7 bases line up with TRBD1. V lost 5 bases and J lost 3; bases outside the gene matches: 10. In germline, CDR1 is MNHNS, CDR2 SASEGT. CDR3 size: 16 residues. The DNA of the CDR3 is TGTGCCAGCAGTAGATCCGGGACAGCGATCTACAATGAGCAGTTCTTC. Its protein product is CASSRSGTAIYNEQFF.

A few counts support this clonotype. The chain links TRBV16 to TRBJ2-7; TRBD1 agrees at 9 bases. The CDR3 sequence is 17 residues long. After removal of 0 bases from V and 4 bases from J, the junction contained 10 bases not matched to a gene. Germline loops: CDR1 KGHSY, CDR2 FQNENV. DNA for the CDR3: TGTGCCAGCAGCCAATCCTCCGGGACAGGGTATGGTTACGAGCAGTACTTC. It encodes CASSQSSGTGYGYEQYF.

This clonotype appeared many times. CDR3: CASRTSGSTDTQYF. The CDR3 DNA follows: TGTGCCAGCAGGACTAGCGGGAGTACAGATACGCAGTATTTT. The rearrangement links TRBV5-4 to TRBJ2-3; TRBD2 agrees at 12 bases. V lost 5 bases, J lost 3 bases, and 1 base stayed unmatched. In germline, CDR1 is SGHNT, CDR2 YYREEE (reference sequence). The length of the CDR3 is 14 residues.

This clonotype was seen more than once but under ten times. The chain has TRBV7-9 and TRBJ1-2; 7 bases align to TRBD1. J gave up 4 bases and V 1 base, and 6 bases lay outside the gene matches. CDR1 and CDR2 from the germline V gene are SEHNR and FQNEAQ (reference sequence). CDR3 length: 15 residues. CDR3 in DNA: TGTGCCAGCAGCTTAGAGAAGGGGGCGGTCTATGGCTACACCTTC. Translated, it gives CASSLEKGAVYGYTF.

The chain carries TRBV4-1 and TRBJ2-7; TRBD1 might be the D (5 bases). The CDR3 is 14 residues long. Deletions cut 3 bases from V and 7 bases from J, with 16 bases between. Germline V gives CDR1 MGHRA, CDR2 YSYEKL. CDR3 sequence reads: CASSQNPGPTEQYF. CDR3 sequence (DNA): TGCGCCAGCAGCCAGAACCCAGGGCCTACGGAGCAGTACTTC.